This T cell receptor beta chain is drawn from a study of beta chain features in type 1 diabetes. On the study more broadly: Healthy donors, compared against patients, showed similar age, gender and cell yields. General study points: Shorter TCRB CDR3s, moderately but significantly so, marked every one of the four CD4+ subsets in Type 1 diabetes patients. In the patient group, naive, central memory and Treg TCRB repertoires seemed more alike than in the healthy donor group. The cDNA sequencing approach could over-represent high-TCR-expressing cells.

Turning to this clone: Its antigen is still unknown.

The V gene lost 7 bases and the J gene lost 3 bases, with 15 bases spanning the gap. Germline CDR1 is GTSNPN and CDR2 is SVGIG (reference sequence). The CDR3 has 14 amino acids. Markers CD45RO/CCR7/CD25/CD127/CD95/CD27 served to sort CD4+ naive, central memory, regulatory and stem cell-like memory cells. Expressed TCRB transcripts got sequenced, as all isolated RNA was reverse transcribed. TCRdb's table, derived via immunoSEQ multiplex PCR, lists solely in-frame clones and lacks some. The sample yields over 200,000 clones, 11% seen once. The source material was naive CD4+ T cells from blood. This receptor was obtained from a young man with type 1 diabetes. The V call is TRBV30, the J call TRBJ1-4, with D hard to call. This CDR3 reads CALTPGSANEKLFF. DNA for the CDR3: TGTGCCTTAACTCCGGGATCCGCTAATGAAAAACTGTTTTTT. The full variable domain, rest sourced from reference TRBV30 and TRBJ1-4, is SQTIHQWPATLVQPVGSPLSLECTVEGTSNPNLYWYRQAAGRGLQLLFYSVGIGQISSEVPQNLSASRPQDRQFILSSKKLLLSDSGFYLCALTPGSANEKLFFGSGTQLSVL.